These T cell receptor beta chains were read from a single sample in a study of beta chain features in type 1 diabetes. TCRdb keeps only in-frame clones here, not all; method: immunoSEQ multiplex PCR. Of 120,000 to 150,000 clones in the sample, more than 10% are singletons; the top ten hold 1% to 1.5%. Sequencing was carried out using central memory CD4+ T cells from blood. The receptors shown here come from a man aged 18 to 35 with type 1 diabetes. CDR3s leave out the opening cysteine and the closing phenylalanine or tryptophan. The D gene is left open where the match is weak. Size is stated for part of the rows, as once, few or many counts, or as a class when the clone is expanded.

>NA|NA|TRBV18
ASSPQGSDHSYT
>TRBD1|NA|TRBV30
AWSVLGQVNQPQH
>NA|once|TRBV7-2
ASSLRAIYEQY
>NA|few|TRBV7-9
ASSLEAYGYT
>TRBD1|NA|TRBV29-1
SVEPGQDYGYT
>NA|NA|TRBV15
ATSRDGISGNTIY
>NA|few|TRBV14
ASSHRRAGGFYNEQF
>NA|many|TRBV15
ATSRDRAGNSPLH
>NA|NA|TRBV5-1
ASILGMNTGELF
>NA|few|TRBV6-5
ASGPFGNQPQH
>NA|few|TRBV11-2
ASSLVFTDTQY
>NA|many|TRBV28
ASIGGNQPQH
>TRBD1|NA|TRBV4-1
ASSQDRTGHYNEQF
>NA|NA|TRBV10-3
AIKLADTNYGYT
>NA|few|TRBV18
ASSPPGVGEAF
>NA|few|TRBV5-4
ASSLYETVETQY
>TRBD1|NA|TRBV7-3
ASSFRDRGRDTQY
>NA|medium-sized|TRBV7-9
ASSPQSG
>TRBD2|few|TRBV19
ASSLRGGLGNFQVYEQY
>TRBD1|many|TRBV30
AWSTPGTAYEQY
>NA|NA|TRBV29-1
SISGSRGEKLF
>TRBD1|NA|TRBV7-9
ASSTGTANPH
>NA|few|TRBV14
ASSHGNSPLH
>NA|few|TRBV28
ASSVPVEGDQPQH
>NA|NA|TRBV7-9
ASSLRTQYGYT
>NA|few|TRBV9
ASSPQAGLTGELF
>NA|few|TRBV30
AWSGSNQPQH
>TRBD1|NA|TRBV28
ASSRTGIGSPLH
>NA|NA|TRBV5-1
ASSPGQLNSPLH
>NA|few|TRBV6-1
ASSDLGRAGAIDIQY
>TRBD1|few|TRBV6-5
ASRGQEYNEQF
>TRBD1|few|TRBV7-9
ASSLIVGQAGRMNTEAF
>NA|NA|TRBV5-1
ASSPGQNLPGGSPLH
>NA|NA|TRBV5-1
ASSLAFGGADTQY
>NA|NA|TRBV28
ASRGGGADGYT
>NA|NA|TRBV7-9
ASSFSTTGSYEQY
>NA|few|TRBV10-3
AINRDELGYGYT